This paragraph reports one TCR beta chain. Its antigen is unknown. The data were taken from a study of T cell responses to AZD1222 COVID-19 vaccine. It was second doses at about 4 or about 12 weeks that were pooled. Study-wide findings and caveats: AZD1222 recipients seropositive at baseline numbered only 6 or 7. Epitopes outside B.1.351 and B.1.1.7 mutated regions reportedly drew nearly half of spike TCRs. It was only after the peak T cell response that any repertoires were sampled.

The table came from immunoSEQ multiplex PCR; TCRdb's copy has only in-frame clones and leaves some out. The sample lists 90,000 to 140,000 clones, approximately 89% seen once, with 40% to 55% in the top ten. The CDR3 runs 16 residues. With 1 base removed from V and 0 bases from J, the gap between germline ends came to 10 bases. Germline-derived CDR1 and CDR2 are LNHDA and SQIVND (reference sequence). This sample comprised peripheral blood, obtained 28 days after the second AZD1222 dose. This rearrangement joins TRBV19 to TRBJ1-5; D is undetermined. The receptor was isolated from an adult who received the AZD1222 COVID-19 vaccine. Written as DNA, the CDR3 is TGTGCCAGTAGTATAGTGGCAGGCGATAGCAATCAGCCCCAGCATTTT. Translated, it gives CASSIVAGDSNQPQHF.